This T cell receptor (beta chain) was sequenced in a study of cytomegalovirus exposure and HLA in healthy donors. PCR involved 60 Vbeta and 13 Jbeta primers. Method: immunoSEQ multiplex PCR; TCRdb's copy keeps in-frame clones and lacks some. The data show fewer than 200,000 clones, 78% seen once. This TCR was sampled from a female donor in good health and CMV-seronegative. Input material: PBMCs.

For the CDR3, the DNA is TGCGCCAGCAGCTTGACTAGCGGGAGGTTAACCTACAATGAGCAGTTCTTC. Its protein product is CASSLTSGRLTYNEQFF. The V and J genes are TRBV5-1 and TRBJ2-1, with 12 nucleotides matching TRBD2. From germline, CDR1 is SGHRS and CDR2 YFSETQ. The CDR3 is made up of 17 amino acids. The trim removed 1 base at V and 2 bases at J, leaving 4 bases unmatched.